This T cell receptor beta chain was found in a study of T cell responses to AZD1222 COVID-19 vaccine. Study in general: Pooled in the analysis were second doses at about 4 or about 12 weeks.

Trimming removed 3 bases at V and 6 bases at J, with 18 bases between. This CDR3 is 16 amino acids long. The germline CDR1 and CDR2 sequences are LGHDT and YNNKEL (reference sequence). Of note for this clone: No antigen is known for it.

Study results and limitations: Vaccine-associated CD4 TCRs spanned spike, dominant at 160-218 and 743-854. Among the donors, most were white British and more were female, and clonal diversity was possibly underestimated. Only after the peak T cell response were repertoires sampled.

Clones were read by immunoSEQ multiplex PCR, and TCRdb kept only the in-frame ones, dropping some. The sample lists 95,000 to 150,000 clones, roughly 84% seen once, with 0.95% to 1.5% in the top ten. The sequences come from peripheral blood, collected on day 0 of AZD1222 vaccination. The V and J genes are TRBV3-1 (or the pseudogene TRBV3-2) and TRBJ2-1; possible D gene TRBD2, 7 bases. The clonotype was recovered from an adult in good health. The CDR3 DNA follows: TGTGCCAGCAGCCAGTCCTGGATACGGGGGGCCAATGAGCAGTTCTTC. Protein sequence: CASSQSWIRGANEQFF.